This T cell receptor (beta chain) is drawn from a study of T cells in Graves' hyperthyroidism and ophthalmopathy. Study-level results: The model forecast ophthalmopathy, anticipating it by a median about 7 months before onset.

Amplified regions were TCR beta CDR3 sequences from RNA transcripts. Carried out on the TCR CDR3, a first-round RT-PCR used the HTBI primer set. A single record per CDR3 protein comes from TCRdb applying MiXCR to the multiplex PCR reads. The repertoire holds over 500,000 distinct CDR3 sequences, roughly 17% seen once, with 15% to 20% in the top ten. At least 3 on the Clinical Activity Score was recorded for ophthalmopathy patients, who also had NOSPECS grade at least 4 and duration under 3 months. Uncontrolled infection, other autoimmune disease, pregnancy or lactation barred patients from enrollment. Used for diagnoses were clinical symptoms, serum thyroxine and TRAb, thyroid ultrasound and orbital computed tomography. Germline loops: CDR1 SGHTS, CDR2 YDEGEE. The CDR3 loop spans 16 amino acids. Trimming left V 4 bases short and J 1 base short, with 14 bases between. This clonotype was seen a few times. The antigen remains unidentified.

This chain joins TRBV5-8 and TRBJ2-2; the D is unclear. The sample comprised blood. The sequence came from a woman aged 18 to 35 with Graves' ophthalmopathy. CDR3 DNA sequence: TGTGCCAGCAGCGTGGTGGATTCTCGGAACACCGGGGAGCTGTTTTTT. Protein sequence: CASSVVDSRNTGELFF.